The clone carrying this T cell receptor (beta chain) showed up just a few times. The data were obtained in a study of cytomegalovirus exposure and HLA in healthy donors. Both 60 Vbeta primers and 13 Jbeta primers went into the PCR. Using immunoSEQ multiplex PCR, the repertoire was profiled, and TCRdb retains in-frame clones only, with some absent. The sample has a few hundred thousand clones; 65% to 85% are singletons. The receptor was derived from a man aged 30 to 45 in good health and CMV-seronegative. The material sequenced was PBMCs.

As DNA, the CDR3 is TGTGCCAGCAGTTACGACAGGGCGCGGGCAAACTATGGCTACACCTTC. It encodes CASSYDRARANYGYTF. V gene TRBV6-5 combines with J gene TRBJ1-2, with TRBD1 matching over 7 bases. The CDR3 totals 16 residues. The germline V gene has CDR1 MNHEY and CDR2 SVGAGI. V gave up 2 bases and J gave up 2 bases; unmatched junction bases: 8.